This T cell receptor (beta chain) was obtained from a study of CD8+CD57+ T cells in acquired aplastic anemia. Researchers used genomic DNA as the template to profile TCR beta VDJ and CDR3. Via MiXCR, TCRdb re-called the reads, giving one row per CDR3 protein. The sample carries a few hundred thousand distinct CDR3 sequences, 65% to 75% recorded once. This CDR3 has 15 residues. V gave up 8 bases and J gave up 0 bases, with 14 bases separating them. Per germline, CDR1 SGHAT and CDR2 FQNNGV. This clonotype was observed a single time. Its matching antigen is unknown. Whole-study results and caveats: Patients and controls shared 25 to 35 CD8+ CDR3 sequences, highly expressed in patients.

The V call is TRBV11-2, the J call TRBJ1-5; D possibly corresponds to TRBD1 (6 bases). This receptor was obtained from a human donor in good health, serving as a control. The sequenced sample was sorted CD4+, CD8+, or CD8+CD57+ T cells (not recorded which) from PBMCs. The DNA of the CDR3 is TGTGCCAGCGGAAACAGGGAGACTAGCAATCAGCCCCAGCATTTT. Amino acids: CASGNRETSNQPQHF. The full variable domain, its missing parts supplied by reference TRBV11-2 and TRBJ1-5, is EAGVAQSPRYKIIEKRQSVAFWCNPISGHATLYWYQQILGQGPKLLIQFQNNGVVDDSQLPKDRFSAERLKGVDSTLKIQPAKLEDSAVYLCASGNRETSNQPQHFGDGTRLSIL.